This entry features one T cell receptor (beta chain) sequence. This specimen belongs to a study of blood T cells in healthy people across ages. For the second PCR, which ran for about 7 to 11 cycles, a sample-barcoded 5' primer and a J-beta primer mix were used. TCRdb fed the 5' RACE reads into MiXCR, producing one record per CDR3 protein. This repertoire shows around 1,800,000 distinct CDR3 sequences, about 39% found once; its top ten account for more than 20%. There are 14 residues in the CDR3. V was pared by 7 bases and J by 4 bases, with 15 bases between. The germline V gene has CDR1 LGHDT and CDR2 YNNKEL (reference sequence).

Sequences were obtained from blood. The chain carries TRBV3-1 and TRBJ2-3; tentatively, D is TRBD1 (6 bases). The sequence was collected from a human donor in good health. The CDR3, as DNA: TGTGCCAGCACCTTTACAGGGACCCCAGATACGCAGTATTTT. This codes for CASTFTGTPDTQYF.